This T cell receptor (beta chain) was sequenced during a study of blood T cell repertoires in COVID-19. On the study more broadly: The United States, Italy and Spain supplied acute and convalescent COVID-19 samples. T cells, B-cell-depleted T cells, or PBMCs provided the cDNA or gDNA that served as material.

Assay used: immunoSEQ multiplex PCR; TCRdb lists only in-frame clones, some missing. The sample includes tens of thousands of clones, roughly 74% of them seen just once. The CDR3 length is 15 residues. V shed 2 bases and J shed 0 bases, with 8 bases lying between them. From germline, CDR1 is LGHDT and CDR2 YNNKEL (reference sequence). The TCR was taken from a human donor in a cohort sampled during active COVID-19. V is TRBV3-1 (or the pseudogene TRBV3-2) and J is TRBJ1-3, with no clear D. The sample consisted of peripheral blood. The DNA of the CDR3 is TGTGCCAGCAGCCAATGGGCGAGCTCTGGAAACACCATATATTTT. Protein: CASSQWASSGNTIYF.